What follows are 23 T cell receptor beta chains derived from one specimen sequenced in a study of T cell responses to AZD1222 COVID-19 vaccine. Sequencing was performed with immunoSEQ multiplex PCR; in TCRdb, only in-frame clones are kept and a portion is missing. The sample holds 80,000 or so clones; 60% to 85% are singletons and the top ten take about 25%. Sample: peripheral blood, taken 28 days after the second dose of the MenACWY control vaccine. The receptors were gathered from an adult who received the MenACWY meningococcal vaccine as a control.

A remark on this clone: Distinct nucleotide sequences in the sample also encode this CDR3. V gene TRBV9 combines with J gene TRBJ1-3; TRBD1 might be the D (6 bases). In germline, CDR1 is SGDLS, CDR2 YYNGEE. The CDR3 spans 13 residues. V lost 4 bases and J lost 4, with 9 bases in between. The chain's CDR3 is CASSPGTGNTIYF. In DNA form, the CDR3 reads TGTGCCAGCAGCCCGGGGACAGGAAACACCATATATTTT.

This clone is a singleton in its sample. The genes are TRBV5-1 and TRBJ2-5, with D maybe TRBD2 (6 bases). V lost 0 bases and J lost 2, with 20 bases in between. CDR1 is SGHRS, CDR2 YFSETQ, per germline. This CDR3 comprises 18 residues. CDR3 loop: CASSLVDSMGLGQETQYF. For the CDR3, the DNA is TGCGCCAGCAGCTTGGTAGATTCTATGGGACTGGGGCAAGAGACCCAGTACTTC.

The chain recombines TRBV5-6 with TRBJ2-7; 8 nucleotides line up with TRBD1. The V and J ends lost 3 bases and 7 bases, in that order; junction bases with no gene match: 6. This CDR3 has 13 residues. Per the germline V gene, CDR1 is SGHDT and CDR2 is YYEEEE. The CDR3 is CASSWGTGLEQYF. The CDR3 nucleotides are TGTGCCAGCAGCTGGGGGACAGGCTTGGAGCAGTACTTC. Complete variable domain (other parts from reference TRBV5-6 and TRBJ2-7): DAGVTQSPTHLIKTRGQQVTLRCSPKSGHDTVSWYQQALGQGPQFIFQYYEEEERQRGNFPDRFSGHQFPNYSSELNVNALLLGDSALYLCASSWGTGLEQYFGPGTRLTVT.

The rearrangement joins TRBV10-3 to TRBJ1-3, with TRBD1 matching over 8 bases. CDR1 and CDR2 from the germline V gene are ENHRY and SYGVKD. The CDR3 has 14 amino acids. V trimming: 6 bases; J trimming: 3 bases; junction bases outside the gene matches: 4. CDR3 DNA sequence: TGTGCCATCAGCTCGACAGGGGATGGAAACACCATATATTTT. Translating gives CAISSTGDGNTIYF.

This chain links TRBV7-9 with TRBJ1-4; no clear D. Germline CDR1 SEHNR, CDR2 FQNEAQ (reference sequence). V lost 4 bases and J lost 8, with 20 bases in between. This CDR3 has 16 residues. The CDR3 sequence: CASSSPNGPFEEKLFF. CDR3 nucleotide sequence: TGTGCCAGCAGCTCCCCCAACGGACCCTTCGAGGAAAAACTGTTTTTT.

The chain combines TRBV4-2 with TRBJ2-6; D gene uncertain. The CDR3 has 15 amino acids. From germline, CDR1 is LGHNA and CDR2 YNFKEQ. Trimming left V 5 bases short and J 4 bases short, with 12 bases between. Written as DNA, the CDR3 is TGTGCCAGCAGCGATCGACCCGACGGGGCCAACGTCCTGACTTTC. Protein sequence: CASSDRPDGANVLTF.

The chain is built from TRBV18 and TRBJ1-3, with 12 bases fitting TRBD1. From germline, CDR1 is KGHSH and CDR2 LQKENI. V lost 3 bases, J lost 8 bases, and 5 bases stayed unmatched. The CDR3 is 15 residues long. CDR3 in amino acids: CASSPEGTGGHTIYF. The DNA for the CDR3 is TGTGCCAGCTCACCGGAGGGGACAGGGGGCCACACCATATATTTT. The full variable domain, its missing parts supplied by reference TRBV18 and TRBJ1-3, is NAGVMQNPRHLVRRRGQEARLRCSPMKGHSHVYWYRQLPEEGLKFMVYLQKENIIDESGMPKERFSAEFPKEGPSILRIQQVVRGDSAAYFCASSPEGTGGHTIYFGEGSWLTVV.

This clone was counted a single time. This chain uses TRBV5-1 with TRBJ2-2; D gene uncertain. CDR3 length: 16 amino acids. CDR1 and CDR2 from the germline V gene are SGHRS and YFSETQ. V lost 0 bases and J lost 1, with 10 bases in between. The CDR3 loop reads CASSLDSNLNTGELFF. CDR3 coding DNA: TGCGCCAGCAGCTTGGACAGCAACTTGAACACCGGGGAGCTGTTTTTT.

The DNA of the CDR3 is TGTGCCAGCAGCTTAGAGGGTAACGCCGTTTATAATTCACCCCTCCACTTT. It encodes CASSLEGNAVYNSPLHF. The chain employs TRBV7-2 and TRBJ1-6; D unclear. Between the trimmed V and J ends, which lost 1 base and 4 bases, there was a span of 14 bases. Germline V lookup: CDR1 SGHTA, CDR2 FQGNSA. This CDR3 contains 17 residues.

This clone was recorded a few times. The chain has TRBV7-2 and TRBJ2-1; TRBD2 agrees at 10 bases. The CDR3 has 14 amino acids. Germline assignment: CDR1 SGHTA and CDR2 FQGNSA. V gave up 6 bases and J gave up 5 bases; unmatched junction bases: 4. CDR3 sequence reads: CASRIAGGNNEQFF. The CDR3 coding sequence is TGTGCCAGCAGGATAGCGGGAGGAAACAATGAGCAGTTCTTC.

The rearrangement joins TRBV5-5 to TRBJ1-1; TRBD1 matches 9 bases. Germline V gives CDR1 SGHKS, CDR2 YYEKEE (reference sequence). Unmatched junction bases numbered 11, after V lost 3 bases and J lost 11 bases. The CDR3 sequence is 14 residues long. CDR3 sequence reads: CASSSWWTGESAFF. CDR3 DNA sequence: TGTGCCAGCAGCTCCTGGTGGACAGGGGAATCGGCTTTCTTT.

The gene calls are TRBV9 and TRBJ2-5, with 7 positions matching TRBD2. Trimming took 4 bases from V and 1 from J; bases not matched to a gene: 13. CDR1 and CDR2 from the germline V gene are SGDLS and YYNGEE. The CDR3 runs to 17 residues. In DNA, the CDR3 is TGTGCCAGCAGCAACCCCCAGGGCGCGGGAGTCCAAGAGACCCAGTACTTC. Translation gives CASSNPQGAGVQETQYF. Supplemented by reference TRBV9 and TRBJ2-5, the full variable domain reads DSGVTQTPKHLITATGQRVTLRCSPRSGDLSVYWYQQSLDQGLQFLIQYYNGEERAKGNILERFSAQQFPDLHSELNLSSLELGDSALYFCASSNPQGAGVQETQYFGPGTRLLVL.

This clone occurred once. V usage is TRBV10-3 and J usage is TRBJ2-7; 12 nucleotides line up with TRBD1. The germline V gene encodes CDR1 ENHRY and CDR2 SYGVKD. Trimming took 3 bases from V and 4 from J; bases not matched to a gene: 7. This CDR3 has 16 amino acids. The CDR3 protein is CAISDTGTGGGYEQYF. Written as DNA, the CDR3 is TGTGCCATCAGTGACACCGGGACAGGGGGCGGGTACGAGCAGTACTTC.

The CDR3 nucleotides are TGCGCCAGCAGTCAAAGAGGGGGGGAGCAGTTCTTC. Translating gives CASSQRGGEQFF. The chain couples TRBV4-1 to TRBJ2-1; D may match TRBD1 or TRBD2 (6 bases each). Trimming removed 6 bases at V and 10 bases at J, with 13 bases between. Germline V gene lookup returns CDR1 MGHRA and CDR2 YSYEKL. The CDR3 has 12 residues.

The chain combines TRBV19 with TRBJ1-5, with 7 bases fitting TRBD1. This CDR3 is 15 amino acids long. Unmatched junction bases numbered 7, after V lost 7 bases and J lost 1 base. Germline V lookup: CDR1 LNHDA, CDR2 SQIVND (reference sequence). CDR3 sequence: CASTRQGESNQPQHF. For the CDR3, the DNA is TGTGCCAGTACCAGACAGGGTGAAAGCAATCAGCCCCAGCATTTT.

This clone was found a few times. Written as DNA, the CDR3 is TGTGCCAGCAGTCCCTCGACAGGGTCCTACGAGCAGTACTTC. It is translated as CASSPSTGSYEQYF. The V and J genes are TRBV6-5 and TRBJ2-7; 7 nucleotides align to TRBD1. CDR1 is MNHEY, CDR2 SVGAGI, per germline. The CDR3 consists of 14 residues. V shed 5 bases and J 1 base; nucleotides not matched to a gene: 5.

The chain has TRBV12-3 or TRBV12-4 and TRBJ1-2; possible D gene TRBD1, 5 bases. V lost 1 base and J 8 bases, leaving 11 bases between the germline ends. CDR3 length: 13 residues. This CDR3 reads CASSLGGYKGYTF. The CDR3 DNA sequence: TGTGCCAGCAGTTTAGGGGGGTATAAGGGCTACACCTTC.

The V and J genes are TRBV15 and TRBJ2-7, with D perhaps matching TRBD2 (6 bases). The CDR3 consists of 13 residues. CDR1 and CDR2 from the germline V gene are LNHNV and YYDKDF (reference sequence). V dropped 3 bases and J dropped 4 bases, with 10 bases sitting between them. CDR3 sequence reads: CATSSGDSYEQYF. DNA for the CDR3: TGTGCCACCAGCAGCGGGGACTCGTACGAGCAGTACTTC.

The rearrangement uses TRBV28 and TRBJ2-6; TRBD2 matches at 9 bases. V lost 5 bases and J lost 2; bases outside the gene matches: 4. The CDR3 is 16 residues long. Germline V gives CDR1 MDHEN, CDR2 SYDVKM. The chain's CDR3 is CASSPGGRAGANVLTF. CDR3 nucleotide sequence: TGTGCCAGCAGTCCCGGCGGGAGGGCTGGGGCCAACGTCCTGACTTTC.

The V and J genes are TRBV7-9 and TRBJ2-2; D tentatively reads TRBD1 or TRBD2 (5 bases each). Trimming removed 5 bases from V and 5 bases from J, with 12 bases in between. Germline loops: CDR1 SEHNR, CDR2 FQNEAQ (reference sequence). The CDR3 spans 14 residues. CDR3 loop: CASSIIGATGELFF. The CDR3 bases are TGTGCCAGCAGCATTATCGGGGCGACCGGGGAGCTGTTTTTT.

This clone has just a few counts. The V gene is TRBV2, the J gene TRBJ1-2; possibly TRBD1 for D (6 bases). CDR3 length equals 14 residues. V was clipped by 4 bases and J by 9 bases, with 18 bases between them. CDR1 SNHLY and CDR2 FYNNEI come from the germline V gene. DNA of the CDR3: TGTGCCAGCAGTGTAGGTGCAGGGGCGGATAGCTACACCTTC. Translation gives CASSVGAGADSYTF. Supplemented by reference TRBV2 and TRBJ1-2, the full variable domain reads EPEVTQTPSHQVTQMGQEVILRCVPISNHLYFYWYRQILGQKVEFLVSFYNNEISEKSEIFDDQFSVERPDGSNFTLKIRSTKLEDSAMYFCASSVGAGADSYTFGSGTRLTVV.

The rearrangement links TRBV5-1 to TRBJ1-4, with 10 bases matching TRBD1. The CDR3 covers 17 residues. With V trimmed by 3 bases and J by 10 bases, 15 bases remained unmatched. CDR1 is SGHRS and CDR2 is YFSETQ in the germline V gene. The CDR3 coding sequence is TGCGCCAGCAGCTCGACGGACAGGGGGGAAGGGATGAGAAAACTGTTTTTT. Residues: CASSSTDRGEGMRKLFF.

The chain carries TRBV28 and TRBJ1-2, with D perhaps matching TRBD1 (5 bases). Deletions cut 5 bases from V and 8 bases from J, with 12 bases between. The CDR3 is 12 residues long. From germline, CDR1 is MDHEN and CDR2 SYDVKM. CDR3 amino acids: CASSGTRIGYTF. DNA of the CDR3: TGTGCCAGCAGTGGGACGCGTATAGGCTACACCTTC.